This T cell receptor beta chain was sequenced during a study of Ad26.COV2.S vaccination and SARS-CoV-2 variants (dated by TCRdb to the early 2020s). General notes on the study: Vaccine-arm donors were drawn from COV1001, a multicentre, randomized, double-blind, placebo-controlled phase I-IIa trial of Ad26.COV2.S in healthy adults. A total of 32 samples were included in the TCR-sequenced set, comprising around 19 Ad26.COV2.S vaccine recipients, 5 placebo recipients and 8 SARS-CoV-2 convalescent individuals. Trial participants were randomized into five groups of five: low-dose or high-dose Ad26.COV2.S given once or twice, or placebo on both occasions. Sequencing of the TCRbeta repertoire served to evaluate the specificity and breadth of SARS-CoV-2-reactive T cell receptors following Ad26.COV2.S vaccination. Ad26.COV2.S was given intramuscularly at 5x10^10 or 1x10^11 viral particles, as a single shot or as two shots 56 days apart. Throughout the experiments and outcome assessment, investigators stayed blinded to trial group allocation.

Taken from the germline V gene (reference sequence), the CDR1 and CDR2 loops are LNHDA and SQIVND. Relative to germline, V is 4 bases shorter and J is 0 bases shorter, with 18 bases between their ends. Spanning cysteine to phenylalanine, the CDR3 consists of 17 amino acids. Here the CDR3 DNA is all that survives: 51 bases in frame from base 1. This clone has just a few counts. Its antigen remains undetermined. Base qualities are not recorded, but no much larger clone differs from it by a single base. The immunoSEQ Assay was used to sequence TCRbeta CDR3 regions. After extraction, genomic DNA underwent amplification by bias-controlled multiplex PCR, followed by high-throughput sequencing. As for how the authors treated the data: To quantify the absolute abundance of every unique TCRbeta CDR3 region, sequences were collapsed and filtered. T cell fraction was estimated by normalizing TCRbeta template counts to usable DNA, with usable DNA measured through amplification of reference genes found in all nucleated cells. Repertoire TCRs were annotated as SARS-CoV-2-specific when V gene, CDR3 amino acid sequence and J gene were exactly matched to a known reactive TCR set. The reference SARS-CoV-2 TCR set was derived from MIRA and filtered for enrichment in COVID-19-positive ImmuneCODE repertoires, a step that removed public or cross-reactive TCRs. Using the MIRA antigens, annotated TCRs were further analysed by specific ORF or by position within an ORF. Breadth was defined as annotated unique rearrangements over total unique productive rearrangements; depth was the summed frequency of those rearrangements. Two-sided Wilcoxon rank-sum tests were used to compare TCR breadth between groups. This immuneACCESS table, as held by TCRdb, lists in-frame sequences with V and J called but not all clones. Of the missing ones, under half trace to an unresolved V gene in checked studies; the others have no known cause. V and J calls and clone size are given by that table; D and trimming were obtained from the DNA. The sample table holds around 450,000 clones, of which 89% were seen once. Of the sample, over 2% falls within the top ten clones.

Reading the label with the study, this specimen's treatment or condition is: some 19 received Ad26.COV2.S at low or high dose, single or two shots; roughly five received placebo; per-sample allocation not given. For vaccine and placebo recipients, repertoires were sequenced using samples collected on day 63 after the first injection. Cohort 1b enrolled 25 adults aged 18-55 years at a single site in Boston, USA, between 29 July and 7 August 2020. Ad26.COV2.S consisted of a replication-incompetent adenovirus type 26 vector by which a prefusion-stabilized SARS-CoV-2 spike protein from the original Wuhan strain was expressed. Overall results and qualifications from the work: The study was not powered for comparison of responses between vaccine doses or regimens. After vaccination, substantial breadth of spike-specific CD8+ and CD4+ T cell responses was reported. It was noted by the authors that total T cell responses may have been underestimated by the TCR breadth and depth analyses. Vaccine and placebo recipients had similar non-spike TCR breadth, a finding consistent with the vaccine containing only spike. Spike-specific TCR breadth was higher in Ad26.COV2.S recipients than in placebo recipients (P = 0.0014).

The rearranged segments are TRBV19 and TRBJ1-2; perhaps TRBD1 is the D gene, with 5 bases matching. Source: peripheral blood, taken in a trial of Ad26.COV2.S vaccine versus placebo. This clonotype was sampled from a person between 18 and 60 years old who received the Ad26.COV2.S COVID-19 vaccine or a placebo. The sequenced DNA is TGTGCCAGTAGTAACCCCGGGACGCGGAGTTCTAACTATGGCTACACCTTC. This translates into CASSNPGTRSSNYGYTF.